The rows below give T cell receptor beta chains drawn from one sample of a study of graft-versus-host responses after intestinal transplantation. TCRdb's copy holds only in-frame clones and misses some; the assay was immunoSEQ multiplex PCR. The profile shows around 29,000 clones, 85% to 95% of them singletons. The sequenced sample was PBMCs, obtained approximately 69 days after intestinal transplant. The receptors were gathered from a human patient who received an intestinal transplant, so some T cells may come from the graft donor. Both conserved end residues are part of each CDR3. A D gene is named only where the DNA matches it firmly. Part of the rows lack a size; the others show once, few, many or a class for expanded clones.

j_call	clone_size	d_call	v_call	cdr3_aa	cdr3_nt
TRBJ2-7	-	TRBD1	TRBV5-6	CASSSGQGELKNYYEQYF	TGTGCCAGCAGCTCGGGACAGGGGGAGTTAAAAAATTACTACGAGCAGTACTTC
TRBJ2-7	-	TRBD1	TRBV6-5	CASSYWQGALYEQYF	TGTGCCAGCAGTTACTGGCAGGGGGCGCTTTACGAGCAGTACTTC
TRBJ1-5	-	-	TRBV2	CASRGGNSNQPQHF	TGTGCCAGCAGAGGGGGGAATAGCAATCAGCCCCAGCATTTT
TRBJ1-1	-	-	TRBV30	CAWSSISGTEAFF	TGTGCCTGGAGCTCGATAAGCGGGACTGAAGCTTTCTTT
TRBJ2-3	-	TRBD2	TRBV4-1	CASNQRFSGSVADTQYF	TGCGCCAGCAATCAGAGATTTAGCGGGAGTGTCGCAGATACGCAGTATTTT
TRBJ1-1	-	TRBD1	TRBV5-1	CASSLEGRGVTEAFF	TGCGCCAGCAGCTTGGAGGGCAGGGGGGTCACTGAAGCTTTCTTT
TRBJ2-7	-	-	TRBV10-3	CAISALSGVKYEQYF	TGTGCCATCAGTGCCCTTTCGGGGGTAAAGTACGAGCAGTACTTC
TRBJ1-5	-	-	TRBV27	CASSPGLSNQPQHF	TGTGCCAGCAGTCCGGGACTGAGCAATCAGCCCCAGCATTTT
TRBJ1-5	-	-	TRBV7-9	CASGDSSEGNQPQHF	TGTGCCAGCGGGGACTCCTCTGAGGGCAATCAGCCCCAGCATTTT
TRBJ2-3	-	TRBD2	TRBV6-4	CASSWTSEDTQYF	TGTGCCAGCAGCTGGACTAGCGAAGATACGCAGTATTTT
TRBJ2-1	-	TRBD2	TRBV4-3	CASSSLPPLAGAYNEQFF	TGCGCCAGCAGCTCCCTCCCGCCCCTAGCGGGGGCGTACAATGAGCAGTTCTTC
TRBJ2-7	once	TRBD1	TRBV5-1	CASSLGQDYEQYF	TGCGCCAGCAGCTTAGGACAGGACTACGAGCAGTACTTC
TRBJ2-7	-	-	TRBV19	CASKGNTRPYEQYF	TGTGCCAGTAAGGGAAATACTAGGCCTTACGAGCAGTACTTC
TRBJ2-3	-	-	TRBV5-1	CANKPSRPRGRADTQYF	TGCGCCAACAAACCGTCGAGACCTAGGGGTCGGGCAGATACGCAGTATTTT
TRBJ2-7	-	-	TRBV4-1	CASSPNSFSYEQYF	TGCGCCAGCAGCCCGAACAGTTTCTCCTACGAGCAGTACTTC
TRBJ1-2	-	-	TRBV5-6	CASSFGSLYGYTF	TGTGCCAGCAGCTTTGGCTCTCTCTATGGCTACACCTTC
TRBJ1-1	-	-	TRBV10-1	CASTGEGTEAFF	TGCGCCAGCACCGGCGAGGGGACTGAAGCTTTCTTT
TRBJ1-1	-	-	TRBV10-1	CASSHGVGNTEAFF	TGCGCCAGCAGTCACGGGGTCGGGAACACTGAAGCTTTCTTT
TRBJ1-1	once	-	TRBV5-8	CASSLSPHGVELIEAFF	TGTGCCAGCAGCTTGTCCCCCCACGGGGTTGAGCTCATTGAAGCTTTCTTT
TRBJ2-2	-	-	TRBV27	CASSQETYGELFF	TGTGCCAGCAGTCAGGAAACCTACGGGGAGCTGTTTTTT
TRBJ2-1	-	-	TRBV9	CASSPGPGSYNEQFF	TGTGCCAGCAGCCCAGGACCAGGGAGCTACAATGAGCAGTTCTTC
TRBJ2-5	-	TRBD2	TRBV7-8	CASSLGGASGGAGETQYF	TGTGCCAGCAGCTTAGGAGGGGCTAGCGGGGGGGCCGGAGAGACCCAGTACTTC
TRBJ1-6	-	TRBD1	TRBV4-1	CASRRVYRGKAGSPLHF	TGCGCCAGCCGACGAGTATACAGGGGGAAGGCAGGATCACCCCTCCACTTT
TRBJ2-7	once	-	TRBV13	CASSSGYYEQYF	TGTGCCAGCAGCTCAGGGTACTACGAGCAGTACTTC
TRBJ2-7	once	-	TRBV30	CAWNKIAYEQYF	TGTGCCTGGAACAAAATAGCCTACGAGCAGTACTTC
TRBJ2-7	-	-	TRBV4-3	CASSQERAGVRSVNF	TGCGCCAGCAGCCAAGAGAGGGCAGGAGTACGGAGTGTGAACTTC
TRBJ2-2	-	-	TRBV4-3	CASSHPLRSGELFF	TGCGCCAGCAGCCATCCCTTGCGGTCCGGGGAGCTGTTTTTT
TRBJ2-6	-	-	TRBV6-1	CASSEWERGVSGANVLTF	TGTGCCAGCAGTGAATGGGAGAGGGGGGTCTCTGGGGCCAACGTCCTGACTTTC
TRBJ2-7	-	-	TRBV28	CASSFQGAYEQYF	TGTGCCAGCAGTTTCCAGGGTGCCTACGAGCAGTACTTC
TRBJ2-3	-	-	TRBV6-5	CASSYSGGLGTDTQYF	TGTGCCAGCAGTTACTCAGGGGGACTTGGCACAGATACGCAGTATTTT
TRBJ2-1	once	-	TRBV5-5	CASSLEGGDEQFF	TGTGCCAGCAGCTTGGAGGGCGGAGATGAGCAGTTCTTC
TRBJ2-7	once	-	TRBV5-5	CASSLYGLGTIQGEQYF	TGTGCCAGCAGCTTGTATGGCTTGGGGACTATCCAGGGGGAGCAGTACTTC
TRBJ2-2	once	-	TRBV27	CASKPGMGTGELFF	TGTGCCAGCAAGCCAGGGATGGGCACCGGGGAGCTGTTTTTT
TRBJ1-1	-	TRBD1	TRBV27	CASSLSGTGKMNTEAFF	TGTGCCAGCAGTTTATCTGGGACAGGGAAGATGAACACTGAAGCTTTCTTT
TRBJ2-7	-	-	TRBV27	CASSLGLVYEQYF	TGTGCCAGCAGTTTAGGGCTCGTCTACGAGCAGTACTTC
TRBJ2-5	-	-	TRBV11-2	CASSLDRRLEETQYF	TGTGCCAGCAGCTTAGATCGGAGACTTGAAGAGACCCAGTACTTC
TRBJ1-6	-	-	TRBV5-1	CASSWGEGSSPLHF	TGCGCCAGCAGCTGGGGTGAGGGCTCTTCACCCCTCCACTTT
TRBJ1-5	-	-	TRBV2	CASSVGQGRYQPQHF	TGTGCCAGCAGTGTCGGCCAGGGAAGATATCAGCCCCAGCATTTT
TRBJ2-7	-	-	TRBV2	CASSVFTTFTYEQYF	TGTGCCAGCAGTGTTTTCACGACTTTCACCTACGAGCAGTACTTC
TRBJ1-6	-	TRBD1	TRBV18	CASSPVTGDSPLHF	TGTGCCAGCTCACCGGTGACAGGGGACTCACCCCTCCACTTT
TRBJ2-7	-	-	TRBV9	CASSVADSAYEQYF	TGTGCCAGCAGCGTAGCGGACAGTGCCTACGAGCAGTACTTC
TRBJ2-7	-	TRBD1	TRBV15	CATSSRTGGTYEQYF	TGTGCCACCAGCAGTCGGACAGGGGGTACCTACGAGCAGTACTTC
TRBJ2-5	-	-	TRBV9	CASSVGLQETQYF	TGTGCCAGCAGCGTAGGATTGCAAGAGACCCAGTACTTC
TRBJ1-2	few	-	TRBV6-6	CASSHAAVYGYTF	TGTGCCAGCAGTCATGCGGCAGTCTATGGCTACACCTTC
TRBJ1-6	-	-	TRBV27	CASSLGGSSYNSPLHF	TGTGCCAGCAGTTTGGGCGGTAGCTCCTATAATTCACCCCTCCACTTT
TRBJ2-5	-	TRBD2	TRBV13	CASSLGRRAGGLETQYF	TGTGCCAGTAGCTTAGGCCGGCGAGCGGGGGGCTTGGAGACCCAGTACTTC
TRBJ2-1	-	-	TRBV7-9	CASSFDSRGNEQFF	TGTGCCAGCAGCTTTGACAGCCGAGGGAATGAGCAGTTCTTC
TRBJ1-5	-	TRBD1	TRBV5-8	CASSHGQGGLSNQPQHF	TGTGCCAGCAGCCACGGACAGGGGGGGCTTAGCAATCAGCCCCAGCATTTT
TRBJ2-7	-	-	TRBV6-1	CASSSRESAYEQYF	TGTGCCAGCAGTTCACGGGAGTCCGCCTACGAGCAGTACTTC
TRBJ2-3	-	-	TRBV9	CASSVGDGQDTQYF	TGTGCCAGCAGCGTGGGGGACGGACAAGATACGCAGTATTTT
TRBJ2-7	-	-	TRBV25-1	CASRLQGTHEQYF	TGTGCCAGCAGACTACAGGGTACCCACGAGCAGTACTTC
TRBJ2-4	-	TRBD1	TRBV4-3	CASSPWDRGDIQYF	TGCGCCAGCAGCCCCTGGGACAGGGGGGACATTCAGTACTTC
TRBJ2-1	-	-	TRBV11-2	CASSLESGTSYNEQFF	TGTGCCAGCAGCTTAGAGTCAGGGACCTCCTACAATGAGCAGTTCTTC
TRBJ2-5	-	-	TRBV18	CASSPPSGDQETQYF	TGTGCCAGCTCACCACCGTCAGGGGACCAAGAGACCCAGTACTTC
TRBJ1-5	-	-	TRBV30	CAWSVQGRGSSNQPQHF	TGTGCCTGGAGTGTCCAGGGAAGAGGTAGCAGCAATCAGCCCCAGCATTTT